This TCR beta chain was identified in a study of blood T cell repertoires in COVID-19. Study details: Italy, Spain and the United States were the sources of the convalescent and acute COVID-19 samples. The analysed material was cDNA or gDNA that came from T cells, B-cell-depleted T cells, or PBMCs.

In the study's own analysis: Estimates of nucleated cell counts were drawn from the amplification of reference gene primers. TCRdb's table, derived via immunoSEQ multiplex PCR, lists solely in-frame clones and lacks some. Clonal size and the V and J genes are those of that table, whereas D and trimming came from the DNA. The sample lists 150,000 to 200,000 clones; around 83% were seen once. With V trimmed by 0 bases and J by 8 bases, 8 bases remained unmatched. Germline CDR1 LGHNA, CDR2 YNFKEQ. This CDR3 is built from 16 residues. Material: peripheral blood. This clonotype originated in a human donor in a cohort sampled during active COVID-19. The chain is built from TRBV4-2 and TRBJ2-1, with 9 bases that match TRBD2. The DNA for the CDR3 is TGTGCCAGCAGCCAAGATGCCGGGACTAGCCTTTATGAGCAGTTCTTC. Protein product: CASSQDAGTSLYEQFF.